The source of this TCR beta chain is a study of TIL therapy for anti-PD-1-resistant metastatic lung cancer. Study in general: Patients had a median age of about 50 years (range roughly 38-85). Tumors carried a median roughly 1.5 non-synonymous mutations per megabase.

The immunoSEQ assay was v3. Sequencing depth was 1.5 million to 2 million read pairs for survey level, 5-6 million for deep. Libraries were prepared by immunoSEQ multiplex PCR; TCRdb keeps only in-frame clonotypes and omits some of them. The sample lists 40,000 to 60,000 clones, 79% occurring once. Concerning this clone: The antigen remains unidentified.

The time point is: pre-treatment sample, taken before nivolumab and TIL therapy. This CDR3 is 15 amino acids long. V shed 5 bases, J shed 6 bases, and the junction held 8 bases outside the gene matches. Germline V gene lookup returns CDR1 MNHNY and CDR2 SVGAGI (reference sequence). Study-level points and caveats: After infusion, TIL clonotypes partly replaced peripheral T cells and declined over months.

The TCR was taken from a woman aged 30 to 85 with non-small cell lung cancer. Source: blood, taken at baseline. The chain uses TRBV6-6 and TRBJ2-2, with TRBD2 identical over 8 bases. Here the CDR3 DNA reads TGTGCCAGCAGTCCTAGCAGCGGGAGCCCCGGGGAGCTGTTTTTT. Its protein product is CASSPSSGSPGELFF.